This T cell receptor (beta chain) was identified during a study of response to subunit inactivated influenza vaccine (dated by TCRdb to 2017 to 2018). The study in broad terms: Deep quantitative profiling of the T cell receptor repertoire was used in the study to follow responses to a trivalent subunit inactivated influenza vaccine.

According to the germline V gene (reference sequence), CDR1 reads DFQATT and CDR2 reads SNEGSKA. The germline V end is reduced by 1 base and the J end by 6 bases; junction bases left unmatched: 3. There are 15 amino acids in the CDR3, from cysteine to phenylalanine inclusive. Here the CDR3 DNA is all that survives: 45 bases in frame from base 1. Paper-wide results and their limitations: It was suggested by the authors that each seasonal influenza vaccination may recruit only a limited number of new T cells.

About this clonotype: This receptor's antigen is unknown. The input lacks base qualities; no much larger clone sits a single base away.

Library generation was performed with RT-PCR. For sequencing, an Illumina HiSeq 2500 was employed. The public reads were run again by TCRdb, first through fastp at Q25 and then through MiXCR, and only productive beta chains were kept. Rows matching on CDR3 protein sequence are summarized as one entry with the most common DNA and genes. This sample comprises a few hundred thousand distinct CDR3 sequences, about 14% of them detected only once. The ten largest make up 11% of the sample. The clonotype comes from a man between 45 and 60 years old who received an inactivated influenza vaccine. Donor details come from another sample of the same person, matched by shared clones. The source material was PBMCs from blood, sampled approximately 13 days after vaccination. Recombination joined TRBV20-1 with TRBJ2-1, with TRBD2 identical over 13 junction bases. The DNA sequence is as follows: TGCAGTGCTAGAGTCACTAGCGGGAGGGCCAATGAGCAGTTCTTC. Its translation is CSARVTSGRANEQFF.